These 11 T cell receptor beta chains came from one sample sequenced in a study of T-cell memory formation after mild COVID-19. MiXCR, applied by TCRdb to the 5' RACE reads, yields one record per CDR3 protein. In the table there are hundreds of thousands of distinct CDR3 sequences, more than 15% of which are singletons. Sequencing was done on a sample of PBMCs or a T cell subset sorted from them (not recorded which). These receptors were obtained from a man aged 18 to 29 who had mild COVID-19 (a few samples of this study predate the infection). Cell type and time point are not known.

This clonotype showed up just a few times. The V call is TRBV7-9, the J call TRBJ2-2, with 7 bases identical to TRBD1. Germline V gene lookup returns CDR1 SEHNR and CDR2 FQNEAQ (reference sequence). V was clipped by 7 bases and J by 6 bases; unmatched bases: 5. The CDR3 length is 13 residues. The CDR3 nucleotides read TGTGCCAGCACCTCAACAGGGGCCGGGGAGCTGTTTTTT. Residues: CASTSTGAGELFF.

This clonotype was observed at least ten times. The chain joins TRBV6-5 to TRBJ2-1; a weak D match, TRBD2 (6 bases). CDR1 is MNHEY and CDR2 is SVGAGI in the germline V gene. Trimming pared 7 bases from V and 0 bases from J, leaving 7 bases between. The CDR3 loop spans 13 amino acids. The CDR3: CASMRGSYNEQFF. For the CDR3, the DNA is TGTGCCAGCATGCGGGGCTCCTACAATGAGCAGTTCTTC.

The chain carries TRBV9 and TRBJ2-1; perhaps TRBD1 as D (6 bases). The CDR3 spans 15 residues. Trimming left V 3 bases short and J 6 bases short, with 16 bases between. Germline V gene lookup returns CDR1 SGDLS and CDR2 YYNGEE. CDR3 loop: CASSGGHRASNEQFF. As DNA, the CDR3 is TGTGCCAGCAGCGGCGGACACAGGGCTAGCAATGAGCAGTTCTTC.

Ten or more counts support this clonotype. The V gene is TRBV6-2 or TRBV6-3, the J gene TRBJ2-7; 10 bases are a match to TRBD2. The CDR3 loop spans 15 amino acids. After removal of 5 bases from V and 2 bases from J, the junction contained 6 bases not matched to a gene. Germline lookup yields CDR1 MNHEY and CDR2 SVGEGT. The CDR3 DNA sequence: TGTGCCAGCAGTCACCCCAGCGGGGGGGCCTACGAGCAGTACTTC. Its translation is CASSHPSGGAYEQYF.

The chain has TRBV4-3 and TRBJ2-7, with a possible D match to TRBD1 (6 bases). This CDR3 spans 15 amino acids. V lost 4 bases, J lost 1 base, and 14 bases lay in between. The germline gives CDR1 LGHNA, CDR2 YSLEER. The CDR3 protein is CASSRTGSGSYEQYF. The CDR3 coding sequence is TGCGCCAGCAGCCGAACAGGGTCGGGGTCCTACGAGCAGTACTTC.

This clonotype was found a few times. The chain links TRBV6-5 to TRBJ1-1; maybe TRBD1 (5 bases). From germline, CDR1 is MNHEY and CDR2 SVGAGI. Trimming removed 0 bases at V and 8 bases at J, with 13 bases between. The CDR3 covers 14 residues. CDR3 residues: CASSYSKGRREAFF. The CDR3 DNA reads as TGTGCCAGCAGTTACTCGAAGGGGAGAAGGGAAGCTTTCTTT.

The gene calls are TRBV2 and TRBJ1-2, with 12 bases that match TRBD1. Germline lookup yields CDR1 SNHLY and CDR2 FYNNEI. Unmatched junction bases numbered 7, after V lost 6 bases and J lost 8 bases. The CDR3 loop spans 14 amino acids. CDR3 region: CASRRGTGGEGYTF. The CDR3, as DNA: TGTGCCAGCAGGAGGGGGACAGGGGGCGAGGGCTACACCTTC.

The chain combines TRBV7-9 with TRBJ1-4, with D possibly matching TRBD1 (5 bases). The V gene lost 2 bases and the J gene lost 7 bases, with 11 bases spanning the gap. CDR3 length: 14 residues. Germline values: CDR1 SEHNR, CDR2 FQNEAQ (reference sequence). The CDR3: CASSLRGVGEKLFF. In nucleotides, the CDR3 is TGTGCCAGCAGCTTAAGAGGGGTCGGTGAAAAACTGTTTTTT.

This clonotype occurred a few times. The chain uses TRBV29-1 and TRBJ2-5; 10 bases are shared with TRBD1. The CDR3 is 15 residues long. V was pared by 3 bases and J by 5 bases, with 9 bases of the junction left unmatched. Germline assignment: CDR1 SQVTM and CDR2 ANQGSEA. The CDR3 DNA is TGCAGCGTTGATTGGGACAGGGGCAATCGGGAGACCCAGTACTTC. Translated: CSVDWDRGNRETQYF.

This clonotype appeared many times. The rearrangement joins TRBV5-1 to TRBJ2-6; TRBD2 might be the D (5 bases). The CDR3 has 15 residues. CDR1 is SGHRS, CDR2 YFSETQ, per germline. Trimming took 0 bases from V and 1 from J, leaving 5 bases between them. In DNA, the CDR3 is TGCGCCAGCAGCTTGGGAGGGTCTGGGGCCAACGTCCTGACTTTC. It yields the protein CASSLGGSGANVLTF.

This clonotype was seen only a few times. The gene calls are TRBV5-5 and TRBJ2-7; D gene ambiguous. V was pared by 1 base and J by 7 bases, with 21 bases between. The CDR3 length is 16 residues. In germline, CDR1 is SGHKS, CDR2 YYEKEE (reference sequence). The CDR3 DNA reads TGTGCCAGCAGCTTGCGGTACGGCGACGGCCTTTGGGAGCAGTACGTC. Translated: CASSLRYGDGLWEQYV.